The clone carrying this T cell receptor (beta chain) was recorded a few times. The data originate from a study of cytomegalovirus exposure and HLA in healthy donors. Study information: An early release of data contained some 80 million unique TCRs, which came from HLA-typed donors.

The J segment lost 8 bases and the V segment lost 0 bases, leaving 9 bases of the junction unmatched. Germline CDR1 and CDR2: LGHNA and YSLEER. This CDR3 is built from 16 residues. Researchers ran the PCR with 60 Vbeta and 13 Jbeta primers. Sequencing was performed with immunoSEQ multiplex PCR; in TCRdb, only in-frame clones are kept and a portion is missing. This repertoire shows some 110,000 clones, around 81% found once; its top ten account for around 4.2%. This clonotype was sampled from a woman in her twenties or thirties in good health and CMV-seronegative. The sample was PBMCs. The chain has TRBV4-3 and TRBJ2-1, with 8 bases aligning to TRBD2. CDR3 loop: CASSQDSGREDDEQFF. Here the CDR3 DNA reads TGCGCCAGCAGCCAAGATTCCGGGAGGGAGGATGATGAGCAGTTCTTC.